The rows below give T cell receptor beta chains drawn from one sample of a study of shared clonotypes between healthy human individuals. Produced via immunoSEQ multiplex PCR; TCRdb's table is partial and in-frame only. The sample shows about 1.1 million clones, approximately 78% of them seen only once. The material sequenced was memory CD4+ T cells from PBMCs. Receptor source: a man aged 18 to 30 in good health. Some clones in this sample may be carry-over from other donors' samples. Both conserved end residues are part of each CDR3. The order of the fields is clone size, V gene, J gene, CDR3 protein. Some rows mark clone size as missing; the rest say once, few, many or name a class of expanded clone.

few	TRBV2	TRBJ1-2	CASSVSGTEYGYTF
.	TRBV5-6	TRBJ1-2	CASSSNQGATYYGYTF
.	TRBV5-5	TRBJ2-1	CASSPALTSYNEQFF
.	TRBV15	TRBJ2-1	CATSREGDEQFF
few	TRBV5-6	TRBJ2-2	CASSPVSGELFF
.	TRBV19	TRBJ1-3	CASTGSSGNTIYF
.	TRBV7-9	TRBJ2-1	CASNPRGGRAAGEQFF
.	TRBV6-5	TRBJ1-3	CASSLRGGNTIYF
.	TRBV6-6	TRBJ2-1	CASLSSGMYNEQFF
.	TRBV19	TRBJ2-1	CASSITHVIEQFF
.	TRBV11-2	TRBJ2-7	CASSSLRGRGSDEQYF
.	TRBV28	TRBJ1-1	CASSLGTGEAFF
.	TRBV28	TRBJ2-7	CASGDTPRGTYEQYF
.	TRBV4-2	TRBJ1-1	CASSQAGGDPQNTEAFF
.	TRBV11-2	TRBJ1-3	CASSLGTGRGNTIYF
.	TRBV19	TRBJ1-1	CATTEGTEAFF
.	TRBV28	TRBJ2-5	CASSFGKRETQYF
.	TRBV30	TRBJ2-1	CAWSAPIMAGGSYNEQFF
.	TRBV30	TRBJ1-4	CACDRKPGEKLFF
.	TRBV7-2	TRBJ2-7	CASSHRDRVSYEQYF
once	TRBV4-2	TRBJ2-1	CASSQATSGVGNEQFF
few	TRBV28	TRBJ1-1	CASSSWGGAEAFF
.	TRBV14	TRBJ2-1	CASSQEGVFRVNEQFF
few	TRBV29-1	TRBJ1-5	CSVDRLEDQPQHF
.	TRBV15	TRBJ2-3	CATSREVRGADTQYF
.	TRBV7-2	TRBJ1-2	CASSPRTGGGLVYGYTF
.	TRBV30	TRBJ1-2	CAWSGGGGGYTF
.	TRBV10-1	TRBJ2-1	CASSGTGGSYNEQFF
once	TRBV10-1	TRBJ2-3	CASMRDQVSTDTQYF
.	TRBV19	TRBJ1-1	CASTAHGGTTEAFF
.	TRBV5-4	TRBJ1-1	CASSLMVSTEAFF
few	TRBV28	TRBJ1-5	CASTLANQPQHF
once	TRBV28	TRBJ2-5	CASRQGSETQYF
.	TRBV5-4	TRBJ2-7	CASSIARRFGGSDYEQYF
.	TRBV6-5	TRBJ2-2	CASSRGLTGELFF
.	TRBV30	TRBJ2-2	CAWSRDRATGELFF
.	TRBV30	TRBJ2-3	CAWSVGESQYF
.	TRBV7-9	TRBJ2-2	CASPGGAVNTGELFF
once	TRBV7-9	TRBJ2-3	CASSLGIPSTDTQYF
.	TRBV5-1	TRBJ1-2	CASSLTGGTVSNYGYTF
once	TRBV11-2	TRBJ1-1	CAGSLEVTVVTEASF